This entry is about one T cell receptor beta chain. Its antigen is unidentified. The source of the sample is a study of T cell clonotyping in hematopoietic cell transplantation. The CDR3 is 13 residues long. V lost 5 bases, J lost 6 bases, and 15 bases lay in between. Germline V gene lookup returns CDR1 SQVTM and CDR2 ANQGSEA. General observations from the study: Cells were unsorted, so CD4 and CD8 contributions were not separated. Few recipient clonotypes overlapped donors; over 95% were de novo at given depth. Graft donor and pretransplant recipient Inverse Simpson Index values predicted broader posttransplant TCR diversity. After transplant, recipient diversity fell while pathologically expanded clonotypes grew through day 180.

Generated by immunoSEQ multiplex PCR, the TCRdb table keeps only in-frame clones and is missing some. This table has 15,000 to 20,000 clones, approximately 79% appearing once. The chain is built from TRBV29-1 and TRBJ2-3, with TRBD1 as a possible D gene (5 bases). The receptor comes from a man in his sixties in good health. Some clones in this sample may be carry-over from other donors' samples. Sequenced input: peripheral blood mononuclear cells. The DNA of the CDR3 is TGCAGCGTTACAACGCAGGGTGTGGATACGCAGTATTTT. Its translation: CSVTTQGVDTQYF.